This T cell receptor (beta chain) was observed in a study of low-dose radiotherapy and immunotherapy resistance in tumors. About the research overall: Cohort 1 was given 0.5 Gy fractions every 2 weeks, 6.5 Gy in total. Treatment of Cohort 2 consisted of 1 Gy per fraction every two weeks, amounting to 13 Gy over 26 weeks. Intravenous administration to patients comprised nivolumab at 240 mg every two weeks and ipilimumab at 1 mg/kg every six weeks. On a schedule of every two weeks, intravenous cyclophosphamide at a dose of 200 mg/m2 was delivered one day before each radiation and immunotherapy administration.

Priming of first-strand cDNA relied on TRAV- and TRBV-specific primers (covering alpha and beta chains). The TCRs were subjected to amplification over approximately 20 PCR cycles employing a constant-region primer in conjunction with a V-primer adapter. Each CDR3 protein is one row after TCRdb ran MiXCR on the reads. This sample yields some 57,000 distinct CDR3 sequences, of which less than 25% are seen a single time; around 5% belongs to the top ten. Time point noted: before trial treatment. This clonotype occurred many times. The CDR3 spans 15 residues. The germline V gene has CDR1 SNHLY and CDR2 FYNNEI. Trimming pared 4 bases from V and 4 bases from J, leaving 17 bases between.

Sequencing was performed on PBMCs, taken before treatment. This rearrangement joins TRBV2 to TRBJ2-7; a weak D match, TRBD2 (6 bases). The receptor was derived from a male donor with prostate cancer. Here the CDR3 DNA reads TGTGCCAGCAGTGTAAGGGAGCCGGGGAGGTACGAGCAGTACTTC. This sequence encodes CASSVREPGRYEQYF.